Listed here are 8 T cell receptor beta chains from one sample, sequenced in a study of cytomegalovirus exposure and HLA in healthy donors. Both 60 Vbeta primers and 13 Jbeta primers went into the PCR. Method: immunoSEQ multiplex PCR; TCRdb's copy keeps in-frame clones and lacks some. The table has approximately 95,000 clones, approximately 80% seen once. Input material: PBMCs. The receptors stem from a woman aged 40 to 49 in good health and CMV-seropositive.

The chain has TRBV11-3 and TRBJ1-1; the D is unclear. The CDR3 runs 14 residues. The V and J ends lost 0 bases and 4 bases respectively, with 9 bases between them. CDR1 is SGHNT, CDR2 YENEEA, per germline. CDR3 residues: CASSLEWGGTEAFF. In nucleotides, the CDR3 is TGTGCCAGCAGCTTAGAATGGGGAGGCACTGAAGCTTTCTTT.

This chain uses TRBV2 with TRBJ2-2; tentatively, D is TRBD1 (5 bases). Trimming pared 7 bases from V and 5 bases from J, leaving 11 bases between. Germline V gene lookup returns CDR1 SNHLY and CDR2 FYNNEI. There are 13 residues in the CDR3. CDR3 sequence: CASTRVGTGELFF. The CDR3 DNA reads as TGTGCCAGCACCAGGGTAGGGACCGGGGAGCTGTTTTTT.

This rearrangement joins TRBV7-9 to TRBJ2-5; a weak D match, TRBD2 (5 bases). The germline CDR1 and CDR2 sequences are SEHNR and FQNEAQ (reference sequence). The CDR3 is 16 residues long. Trimming removed 6 bases from V and 2 bases from J, with 19 bases in between. CDR3 nucleotides: TGTGCCAGCAGTCCCCCCGAGTTCCCGGGGCAAGAGACCCAGTACTTC. This translates into CASSPPEFPGQETQYF.

The genes are TRBV4-2 and TRBJ2-7; the D gene is possibly TRBD1 (5 bases). This CDR3 region has 12 residues. Trimming shortened V by 0 bases and J by 5 bases, and 5 bases separated the two germline ends. The germline V gene encodes CDR1 LGHNA and CDR2 YNFKEQ. DNA for the CDR3: TGTGCCAGCAGCCAAGAGGGGCACGAGCAGTACTTC. It specifies CASSQEGHEQYF.

The chain joins TRBV5-4 to TRBJ1-3; no clear D gene. Trimming cost V 1 base and J 0 bases, with 11 bases left between them. The CDR3 contains 16 residues. Looked up from germline, CDR1 is SGHNT and CDR2 is YYREEE (reference sequence). The CDR3 loop is CASSLRQADSGNTIYF. The CDR3 DNA reads TGTGCCAGCAGCTTGAGGCAGGCCGACTCTGGAAACACCATATATTTT.

The V gene is TRBV4-2, the J gene TRBJ2-1; 7 nucleotides agree with TRBD1. The CDR3 contains 15 residues. Germline values: CDR1 LGHNA, CDR2 YNFKEQ. J gave up 5 bases and V 4 bases, and 8 bases lay outside the gene matches. CDR3 loop: CASSRPGQPDNEQFF. The CDR3 DNA sequence: TGTGCCAGCAGCCGTCCGGGACAGCCAGACAATGAGCAGTTCTTC.

The chain carries TRBV19 and TRBJ2-7; 9 nucleotides align to TRBD2. V shed 6 bases, J shed 0 bases, and the junction held 9 bases outside the gene matches. Per the germline V gene, CDR1 is LNHDA and CDR2 is SQIVND (reference sequence). The CDR3 contains 16 residues. CDR3 in amino acids: CASSLRLADSSYEQYF. DNA of the CDR3: TGTGCCAGTAGCCTGAGACTAGCGGACAGCTCCTACGAGCAGTACTTC.

The chain is built from TRBV7-9 and TRBJ1-1; D is uncertain. Germline-derived CDR1 and CDR2 are SEHNR and FQNEAQ (reference sequence). The CDR3 consists of 15 residues. V was clipped by 5 bases and J by 1 base, with 14 bases between them. CDR3: CASSPPGRKNTEAFF. In DNA form, the CDR3 reads TGTGCCAGCAGCCCGCCCGGGAGGAAGAACACTGAAGCTTTCTTT. The full variable domain, in which reference TRBV7-9 and TRBJ1-1 provide the parts outside the CDR3, is DTGVSQNPRHKITKRGQNVTFRCDPISEHNRLYWYRQTLGQGPEFLTYFQNEAQLEKSRLLSDRFSAERPKGSFSTLEIQRTEQGDSAMYLCASSPPGRKNTEAFFGQGTRLTVV.